These T cell receptor beta chains were read from a single sample in a study of shared clonotypes between healthy human individuals. Method: immunoSEQ multiplex PCR; TCRdb's copy keeps in-frame clones and lacks some. The sample carries roughly 2.6 million clones, approximately 94% recorded once. Sequencing was performed on naive CD4+ T cells sorted from blood. The receptors were sampled from a man between 18 and 29 years old in good health. The CDR3 runs from the conserved cysteine through the conserved F or W. D genes are given only for firm matches. Where a row states a size, it is once, few, many or the class of an expanded clone; other rows omit it.

>TRBJ1-6|TRBV5-1|.|.
CASSEDGHALSALHF
TGCGCCAGCAGCGAGGACGGCCATGCGCTTTCGGCCCTCCACTTT
>TRBJ1-1|TRBV6-1|.|.
CASSEKASTMNTEAFF
TGTGCCAGCAGTGAAAAGGCGAGTACAATGAACACTGAAGCTTTCTTT
>TRBJ2-5|TRBV23-1|.|.
CARAIRLEGETQYF
TGCGCCAGGGCCATACGACTAGAAGGAGAGACCCAGTACTTC
>TRBJ1-5|TRBV6-1|.|TRBD1
CATGTGMGNQPQHF
TGTGCCACCGGGACAGGGATGGGCAATCAGCCCCAGCATTTT
>TRBJ2-3|TRBV7-9|.|TRBD2
CASSLESSGRADTQYF
TGTGCCAGCAGCTTAGAGTCTAGCGGGAGGGCAGATACGCAGTATTTT
>TRBJ1-1|TRBV2|.|.
CASNGGNTEAFF
TGTGCCAGCAATGGGGGGAACACTGAAGCTTTCTTT
>TRBJ1-1|TRBV5-1|.|.
CASSLGSLNTEAFF
TGCGCCAGCAGCTTGGGAAGTCTGAACACTGAAGCTTTCTTT
>TRBJ2-4|TRBV28|.|.
CASSSLHGGSKNIQYF
TGTGCCAGCAGTTCTCTCCATGGGGGATCCAAAAACATTCAGTACTTC
>TRBJ2-7|TRBV11-2|.|TRBD2
CATTLAGYSYEQYF
TGTGCCACCACACTAGCGGGCTACTCCTACGAGCAGTACTTC
>TRBJ2-5|TRBV7-2|.|.
CASSLEGVQETQYF
TGTGCCAGCAGTTTGGAGGGAGTTCAAGAGACCCAGTACTTC
>TRBJ2-2|TRBV19|.|.
CASSSTGELFF
TGTGCCAGTTCTTCCACCGGGGAGCTGTTTTTT
>TRBJ2-3|TRBV7-2|.|TRBD2
CASSRDYTDTQYF
TGTGCCAGCAGCAGGGACTACACAGATACGCAGTATTTT
>TRBJ2-7|TRBV4-1|.|.
CASSMVRAYEQYF
TGCGCCAGCAGCATGGTCAGGGCCTACGAGCAGTACTTC
>TRBJ2-5|TRBV7-9|.|TRBD2
CASSLLAATQETQYF
TGTGCCAGCAGCTTACTAGCGGCTACTCAAGAGACCCAGTACTTC
>TRBJ1-1|TRBV10-3|.|.
CAISESTGGGNTEAFF
TGTGCCATCAGTGAGTCGACTGGGGGGGGTAATACTGAAGCTTTCTTT
>TRBJ2-1|TRBV7-6|.|.
CASSLAATSYNEQFF
TGTGCCAGCAGCTTAGCGGCTACCTCCTACAATGAGCAGTTCTTC
>TRBJ1-1|TRBV19|.|.
CASSVPGQNTEAFF
TGTGCCAGTAGTGTCCCGGGACAGAACACTGAAGCTTTCTTT
>TRBJ2-1|TRBV9|.|TRBD2
CASSGRRWAGELITYNEQFF
TGTGCCAGCAGCGGCCGCCGGTGGGCGGGGGAACTCATTACCTACAATGAGCAGTTCTTC
>TRBJ2-1|TRBV5-1|.|TRBD2
CASSGMTSGSFNEQFF
TGCGCCAGCAGCGGAATGACTAGCGGGAGTTTCAATGAGCAGTTCTTC
>TRBJ1-3|TRBV30|.|TRBD1
CAWSPGQGNGNTIYF
TGTGCCTGGAGTCCCGGACAGGGGAATGGAAACACCATATATTTT
>TRBJ2-2|TRBV5-1|.|.
CASSLGPVDTGELFF
TGCGCCAGCAGCTTGGGACCAGTCGATACCGGGGAGCTGTTTTTT
>TRBJ2-7|TRBV28|once|.
CASSLSKYEQYF
TGTGCCAGCAGTTTGTCAAAGTACGAGCAGTACTTC
>TRBJ2-7|TRBV19|.|.
CASSRDASSYEQYF
TGTGCCAGTAGCCGGGACGCGAGCTCCTACGAGCAGTACTTC
>TRBJ1-6|TRBV2|.|.
CASSPRVPLHF
TGTGCCAGCAGTCCTAGGGTACCCCTCCACTTT
>TRBJ1-2|TRBV21-1|.|.
CASSKVNVARTRDRGTAGYTF
TGTGCCAGCAGCAAAGTTAATGTCGCGAGAACTCGGGACAGGGGAACAGCTGGCTACACCTTC
>TRBJ1-5|TRBV19|once|.
CASTTLGQPQHF
TGTGCCAGTACCACACTCGGTCAGCCCCAGCATTTT
>TRBJ1-1|TRBV7-9|.|.
CASSSNTEAFF
TGTGCCAGCAGCTCAAACACTGAAGCTTTCTTT
>TRBJ2-1|TRBV25-1|.|TRBD2
CASGGTSRSWEQFF
TGTGCCAGCGGCGGGACTAGCAGGTCATGGGAGCAGTTCTTC
>TRBJ2-1|TRBV5-6|.|TRBD1
CASSPRDRDYSYNEQFF
TGTGCCAGCAGCCCCCGGGACAGGGATTATTCCTACAATGAGCAGTTCTTC
>TRBJ2-1|TRBV9|.|TRBD2
CASSKRGGRENEQFF
TGTGCCAGCAGCAAGCGGGGGGGCCGAGAGAATGAGCAGTTCTTC
>TRBJ2-5|TRBV7-2|.|.
CASRGNGGQETQYF
TGTGCCAGCAGGGGGAACGGGGGCCAAGAGACCCAGTACTTC
>TRBJ2-1|TRBV10-3|.|.
CAISELNEQFF
TGTGCCATCAGTGAGTTGAATGAGCAGTTCTTC
>TRBJ1-4|TRBV11-2|.|.
CASSWDGTRGEKLFF
TGTGCCAGCAGCTGGGATGGGACGCGCGGCGAAAAACTGTTTTTT
>TRBJ2-3|TRBV5-1|.|.
CASSPAGLTDTQYF
TGCGCCAGCAGCCCGGCGGGGCTAACAGATACGCAGTATTTT
>TRBJ2-7|TRBV19|.|TRBD2
CASSTGLGSVYEQYF
TGTGCCAGTAGTACGGGACTAGGAAGTGTCTACGAGCAGTACTTC
>TRBJ1-6|TRBV19|.|.
CASSSAIRGNSPLHF
TGTGCCAGTAGTTCTGCGATCCGGGGGAATTCACCCCTCCACTTT
>TRBJ1-2|TRBV18|few|.
CASSPAQWATTYGYTF
TGTGCCAGCTCACCAGCGCAGTGGGCAACGACCTATGGCTACACCTTC
>TRBJ1-1|TRBV28|.|.
CASSLGTAAFF
TGTGCCAGCAGTCTCGGGACCGCCGCTTTCTTT
>TRBJ1-1|TRBV25-1|.|.
CASSELFQTTEAFF
TGTGCCAGCAGTGAATTATTCCAGACCACTGAAGCTTTCTTT
>TRBJ2-2|TRBV5-1|.|.
CASSLQGTMGTGELFF
TGCGCCAGCAGCCTGCAGGGGACGATGGGCACCGGGGAGCTGTTTTTT